This TCR beta chain appears in the sequencing data of a study of cytomegalovirus exposure and HLA in healthy donors. Notes on the study in general: Among TCR beta chains, those listed as cytomegalovirus-associated numbered over 150.

CDR1 and CDR2 from the germline V gene are MDHEN and SYDVKM. The CDR3 runs 16 residues. V lost 7 bases and J lost 4; bases outside the gene matches: 10. Turning to this clone: Its antigen remains unknown.

The PCR made use of 60 Vbeta and 13 Jbeta primers. Method: immunoSEQ multiplex PCR; TCRdb's copy keeps in-frame clones and lacks some. Here the sample spans about 78,000 clones, approximately 57% being singletons. This sequence joins TRBV28 and TRBJ2-2; TRBD1 agrees at 9 bases. Sequenced sample: PBMCs. The clonotype was recovered from a man younger than 45 in good health and CMV-seropositive. The CDR3 reads CASTAGTGSATGELFF. CDR3 coding DNA: TGTGCCAGCACCGCCGGGACAGGGTCTGCCACCGGGGAGCTGTTTTTT.